The rows below give T cell receptor beta chains drawn from one sample of a study of T cell repertoires in cytomegalovirus infection. TCRdb re-analysed the reads in MiXCR, keeping a single row per CDR3 protein. Seen here are 130,000 or so distinct CDR3 sequences, 6.5% observed once, and the top ten hold roughly 18%. The sequencing sample was made of PBMCs. The source of these receptors is a human donor in good health (CMV status not recorded). Some clones in this sample may be carry-over from other donors' samples. The CDR3 runs from the conserved cysteine through the conserved F or W. D genes are given only for firm matches. Clone size, where shown, is once, few, many, or a class for clones that have expanded.

v_call: TRBV20-1; d_call: TRBD1; clone_size: many; j_call: TRBJ1-5; cdr3_aa: CSADRQGGSNQPQHF; cdr3_nt: TGCAGTGCTGACCGACAGGGCGGGAGCAATCAGCCCCAGCATTTT
v_call: TRBV20-1; d_call: -; clone_size: many; j_call: TRBJ1-4; cdr3_aa: CSALQQEKLFF; cdr3_nt: TGCAGTGCCCTACAGCAGGAAAAACTGTTTTTT
v_call: TRBV27; d_call: TRBD1; clone_size: -; j_call: TRBJ1-3; cdr3_aa: CASSPTGLSGNTIYF; cdr3_nt: TGTGCCAGCAGTCCGACAGGGCTCTCTGGAAACACCATATATTTT
v_call: TRBV29-1; d_call: -; clone_size: -; j_call: TRBJ2-3; cdr3_aa: CSVGARDTITQYF; cdr3_nt: TGCAGCGTGGGGGCCCGGGACACCATAACGCAGTATTTT
v_call: TRBV7-2; d_call: -; clone_size: many; j_call: TRBJ1-5; cdr3_aa: CASSLGRVTENQPQHF; cdr3_nt: TGTGCCAGCAGCTTAGGCCGGGTTACGGAGAATCAGCCCCAGCATTTT
v_call: TRBV27; d_call: -; clone_size: few; j_call: TRBJ2-2; cdr3_aa: CASNPSGRGTGELFF; cdr3_nt: TGTGCCAGCAACCCTTCGGGTCGGGGCACCGGGGAGCTGTTTTTT
v_call: TRBV4-2; d_call: -; clone_size: -; j_call: TRBJ1-6; cdr3_aa: CASSQVATGRLLALHF; cdr3_nt: TGTGCCAGCAGCCAAGTGGCTACAGGGAGACTCCTGGCCCTCCACTTT
v_call: TRBV7-2; d_call: -; clone_size: many; j_call: TRBJ2-5; cdr3_aa: CASSLAGQEETQYF; cdr3_nt: TGTGCCAGCAGCTTAGCGGGGCAGGAAGAGACCCAGTACTTC
v_call: TRBV15; d_call: -; clone_size: many; j_call: TRBJ2-7; cdr3_aa: CATSRGGEVHEQYF; cdr3_nt: TGTGCCACCAGCAGAGGGGGGGAAGTACACGAGCAGTACTTC
v_call: TRBV7-2; d_call: TRBD1; clone_size: few; j_call: TRBJ1-1; cdr3_aa: CASNPQGRGTEAFF; cdr3_nt: TGTGCCAGCAATCCACAGGGGAGGGGTACTGAAGCTTTCTTT
v_call: TRBV5-1; d_call: -; clone_size: -; j_call: TRBJ1-1; cdr3_aa: CASSWRGSTEAFF; cdr3_nt: TGCGCCAGCAGCTGGAGGGGGAGCACTGAAGCTTTCTTT
v_call: TRBV5-4; d_call: -; clone_size: few; j_call: TRBJ2-5; cdr3_aa: CASSLPLGDQETQYF; cdr3_nt: TGTGCCAGCAGCTTGCCACTGGGGGATCAAGAGACCCAGTACTTC
v_call: TRBV24-1; d_call: -; clone_size: many; j_call: TRBJ1-1; cdr3_aa: CATRGGGQSTEAFF; cdr3_nt: TGTGCCACCCGGGGTGGTGGGCAGAGCACTGAAGCTTTCTTT
v_call: TRBV7-2; d_call: -; clone_size: many; j_call: TRBJ2-1; cdr3_aa: CASSLGRRNEQFF; cdr3_nt: TGTGCCAGCAGCTTGGGTAGGCGTAATGAGCAGTTCTTC
v_call: TRBV6-1; d_call: -; clone_size: many; j_call: TRBJ1-5; cdr3_aa: CASSYGTASNQPQHF; cdr3_nt: TGTGCCAGCAGCTACGGGACGGCGAGCAATCAGCCCCAGCATTTT
v_call: TRBV29-1; d_call: -; clone_size: few; j_call: TRBJ2-1; cdr3_aa: CSANNNEQFF; cdr3_nt: TGCAGCGCGAACAACAATGAGCAGTTCTTC
v_call: TRBV20-1; d_call: TRBD2; clone_size: many; j_call: TRBJ2-1; cdr3_aa: CSAGLAGDPYNEQFF; cdr3_nt: TGCAGTGCAGGACTAGCGGGGGATCCCTACAATGAGCAGTTCTTC
v_call: TRBV20-1; d_call: -; clone_size: many; j_call: TRBJ2-5; cdr3_aa: CSARPPLASVRETQYF; cdr3_nt: TGCAGTGCTAGACCCCCGCTAGCCAGCGTCCGGGAGACCCAGTACTTC
v_call: TRBV7-8; d_call: -; clone_size: many; j_call: TRBJ2-3; cdr3_aa: CASSLGAGTVDTQYF; cdr3_nt: TGTGCCAGCAGCTTAGGAGCAGGGACGGTAGATACGCAGTATTTT
v_call: TRBV7-3; d_call: TRBD1; clone_size: -; j_call: TRBJ1-1; cdr3_aa: CASSSTGASEAFF; cdr3_nt: TGTGCCAGCAGCTCGACAGGGGCCTCTGAAGCTTTCTTT
v_call: TRBV7-2; d_call: -; clone_size: many; j_call: TRBJ1-2; cdr3_aa: CASSLVPPQVEVGYTF; cdr3_nt: TGTGCCAGCAGCTTAGTGCCCCCCCAGGTTGAGGTTGGCTACACCTTC
v_call: TRBV7-2; d_call: -; clone_size: -; j_call: TRBJ2-1; cdr3_aa: CASSLAPRTYNEQFF; cdr3_nt: TGTGCCAGCAGCTTAGCGCCGCGGACCTACAATGAGCAGTTCTTC
v_call: TRBV3-1; d_call: -; clone_size: many; j_call: TRBJ1-2; cdr3_aa: CASSQGQVYYGYTF; cdr3_nt: TGTGCCAGCAGCCAAGGGCAGGTTTACTATGGCTACACCTTC
v_call: TRBV7-9; d_call: -; clone_size: -; j_call: TRBJ2-7; cdr3_aa: CASSLALAGENEQYF; cdr3_nt: TGTGCCAGCAGCTTAGCGCTCGCAGGGGAAAACGAGCAGTACTTC
v_call: TRBV10-3; d_call: -; clone_size: -; j_call: TRBJ2-7; cdr3_aa: CATSTTRAEFYEQYF; cdr3_nt: TGTGCCACCTCCACTACTCGAGCGGAATTCTACGAGCAGTACTTC
v_call: TRBV5-5; d_call: -; clone_size: -; j_call: TRBJ1-4; cdr3_aa: CASSLDPTNEKLFF; cdr3_nt: TGTGCCAGCAGCTTGGATCCAACTAATGAAAAACTGTTTTTT
v_call: TRBV7-2; d_call: TRBD2; clone_size: many; j_call: TRBJ2-7; cdr3_aa: CASSPGSSGPYEQYF; cdr3_nt: TGTGCCAGCAGCCCAGGGTCTAGCGGACCCTACGAGCAGTACTTC
v_call: TRBV5-1; d_call: TRBD1; clone_size: -; j_call: TRBJ2-2; cdr3_aa: CASSERTGVGELFF; cdr3_nt: TGCGCCAGCAGCGAACGGACAGGGGTCGGGGAGCTGTTTTTT
v_call: TRBV18; d_call: -; clone_size: few; j_call: TRBJ2-3; cdr3_aa: CASSYRPADTQYF; cdr3_nt: TGTGCCAGCTCGTACCGGCCCGCAGATACGCAGTATTTT
v_call: TRBV11-2; d_call: TRBD1; clone_size: many; j_call: TRBJ2-7; cdr3_aa: CASSLVPGQSVDF; cdr3_nt: TGTGCCAGCAGCTTAGTTCCGGGACAGAGTGTGGACTTC
v_call: TRBV7-8; d_call: -; clone_size: many; j_call: TRBJ2-5; cdr3_aa: CASSSRVLAQETQYF; cdr3_nt: TGTGCCAGCAGCTCCAGGGTCCTAGCCCAAGAGACCCAGTACTTC
v_call: TRBV9; d_call: TRBD1; clone_size: -; j_call: TRBJ1-6; cdr3_aa: CASSPEGQSNSPLHF; cdr3_nt: TGTGCCAGCAGCCCCGAGGGACAGTCAAATTCACCCCTCCACTTT
v_call: TRBV5-5; d_call: -; clone_size: many; j_call: TRBJ1-1; cdr3_aa: CASSLALTGFRGTEAFF; cdr3_nt: TGTGCCAGCAGCTTGGCCCTGACCGGGTTTCGTGGCACTGAAGCTTTCTTT
v_call: TRBV20-1; d_call: -; clone_size: many; j_call: TRBJ1-2; cdr3_aa: CSARVGQQANYGYTF; cdr3_nt: TGCAGTGCTAGAGTCGGACAACAAGCTAACTATGGCTACACCTTC
v_call: TRBV6-6; d_call: -; clone_size: many; j_call: TRBJ2-3; cdr3_aa: CASSYGGASDTQYF; cdr3_nt: TGTGCCAGCAGTTACGGGGGGGCTTCAGATACGCAGTATTTT
v_call: TRBV7-8; d_call: -; clone_size: many; j_call: TRBJ1-5; cdr3_aa: CASSSGDSNQPQHF; cdr3_nt: TGTGCCAGCAGCTCGGGGGATAGCAATCAGCCCCAGCATTTT
v_call: TRBV7-9; d_call: TRBD2; clone_size: few; j_call: TRBJ2-2; cdr3_aa: CASSLLAGATGELFF; cdr3_nt: TGTGCCAGCAGCTTACTAGCGGGGGCTACCGGGGAGCTGTTTTTT
v_call: TRBV19; d_call: -; clone_size: many; j_call: TRBJ1-3; cdr3_aa: CASSISGSSGNTIYF; cdr3_nt: TGTGCCAGTAGTATCTCCGGGAGCTCTGGAAACACCATATATTTT
v_call: TRBV5-4; d_call: -; clone_size: many; j_call: TRBJ1-2; cdr3_aa: CASSIGADRNYGYTF; cdr3_nt: TGTGCCAGCAGCATTGGAGCAGACCGTAACTATGGCTACACCTTC
v_call: TRBV4-1; d_call: -; clone_size: -; j_call: TRBJ2-5; cdr3_aa: CASSTRGGQETQYF; cdr3_nt: TGCGCCAGCAGCACGAGGGGGGGTCAAGAGACCCAGTACTTC
v_call: TRBV7-8; d_call: -; clone_size: many; j_call: TRBJ2-7; cdr3_aa: CASSRNRDPGRYEQYF; cdr3_nt: TGTGCCAGCAGCAGAAACCGGGACCCCGGTCGGTACGAGCAGTACTTC
v_call: TRBV28; d_call: -; clone_size: many; j_call: TRBJ1-2; cdr3_aa: CASSPTRGVGYGYTF; cdr3_nt: TGTGCCAGCAGTCCCACCAGGGGTGTCGGCTATGGCTACACCTTC
v_call: TRBV4-3; d_call: TRBD2; clone_size: few; j_call: TRBJ2-2; cdr3_aa: CASSPGLAGLTGELFF; cdr3_nt: TGCGCCAGCAGCCCCGGCCTAGCGGGGCTCACCGGGGAGCTGTTTTTT
v_call: TRBV6-2/TRBV6-3; d_call: -; clone_size: -; j_call: TRBJ2-2; cdr3_aa: CASSYSRTLVNGELFF; cdr3_nt: TGTGCCAGCAGTTACTCGAGGACCCTAGTAAACGGGGAGCTGTTTTTT